Listed below are T cell receptor beta chains from one sample, sequenced in a study of T cell repertoires in cytomegalovirus infection. Each CDR3 protein is one row after TCRdb ran MiXCR on the reads. Seen here are roughly 630,000 distinct CDR3 sequences, approximately 24% observed once, and the top ten hold less than 10%. Sequencing input: CD8+ T cells from PBMCs. Receptors originate from a human donor in good health (CMV status not recorded). Some clones in this sample may be carry-over from other donors' samples. Both conserved end residues are part of each CDR3. A D gene is named only where the DNA matches it firmly. Clone size is not always given. Where it is, it says once, few, many or a class for expanded clones.

>TRBV4-1|.|many|TRBJ2-1
CASSQLQGPTNEQFF
TGCGCCAGCAGCCAACTACAGGGCCCCACTAATGAGCAGTTCTTC
>TRBV7-3|TRBD2|many|TRBJ2-3
CASSLGGAGTDTQYF
TGTGCCAGCAGCCTCGGGGGGGCCGGCACAGATACGCAGTATTTT
>TRBV5-5|TRBD1|.|TRBJ1-1
CASSVGTGRGEAFF
TGTGCCAGCAGCGTGGGGACAGGGAGGGGTGAAGCTTTCTTT
>TRBV15|.|.|TRBJ2-7
CATRREGSYEQYF
TGTGCCACCAGGAGAGAGGGTTCCTACGAGCAGTACTTC
>TRBV28|.|few|TRBJ1-3
CASSPWTDYSGNTIYF
TGTGCCAGCAGTCCCTGGACCGACTACTCTGGAAACACCATATATTTT
>TRBV29-1|.|few|TRBJ1-2
CSVFTYGYTF
TGCAGCGTTTTTACTTATGGCTACACCTTC
>TRBV5-5|.|.|TRBJ1-1
CASSFRGTVITEAFF
TGTGCCAGCAGCTTTCGAGGTACCGTGATCACTGAAGCTTTCTTT
>TRBV6-4|TRBD2|many|TRBJ2-3
CASSDSNGLDTDTQYF
TGTGCCAGCAGTGACTCGAACGGACTAGACACAGATACGCAGTATTTT
>TRBV28|.|few|TRBJ1-2
CASSLSQGPGANYGYTF
TGTGCCAGCAGTTTATCCCAGGGGCCAGGGGCTAACTATGGCTACACCTTC
>TRBV20-1|.|.|TRBJ2-2
CSARRTGANTGELFF
TGCAGTGCTAGAAGGACCGGAGCGAACACCGGGGAGCTGTTTTTT
>TRBV29-1|.|.|TRBJ2-3
CSVEFGDTQYF
TGCAGCGTTGAATTCGGCGATACGCAGTATTTT
>TRBV7-6|TRBD1|many|TRBJ1-5
CASSLRQGSNQPQHF
TGTGCCAGCAGCCTCCGACAGGGTAGCAATCAGCCCCAGCATTTT
>TRBV7-2|.|many|TRBJ2-2
CASSPRDGNTGELFF
TGTGCCAGCAGCCCACGGGACGGGAACACCGGGGAGCTGTTTTTT
>TRBV7-2|TRBD2|many|TRBJ2-3
CASSLEAGGPTDTQYF
TGTGCCAGCAGCTTAGAAGCGGGGGGTCCCACAGATACGCAGTATTTT
>TRBV5-6|TRBD1|many|TRBJ2-7
CASSPGTGVYEQYF
TGTGCCAGCAGCCCCGGCACAGGGGTCTACGAGCAGTACTTC
>TRBV7-9|.|few|TRBJ1-1
CASSLVDVNTEAFF
TGTGCCAGCAGCTTAGTGGACGTGAACACTGAAGCTTTCTTT
>TRBV7-6|TRBD2|many|TRBJ2-1
CATSRGAYNEQFF
TGTGCCACTTCGCGGGGGGCATACAATGAGCAGTTCTTC
>TRBV25-1|.|.|TRBJ2-5
CASEQETQYF
TGTGCCAGCGAACAAGAGACCCAGTACTTC
>TRBV9|TRBD2|.|TRBJ2-3
CASSVGRGGRPDTQYF
TGTGCCAGCAGCGTAGGACGGGGGGGCCGTCCAGATACGCAGTATTTT
>TRBV7-8|.|many|TRBJ1-1
CASSSEGVWTEAFF
TGTGCCAGCAGCTCTGAGGGCGTTTGGACTGAAGCTTTCTTT
>TRBV19|TRBD2|few|TRBJ2-7
CASAGAYEQYF
TGTGCCAGTGCGGGAGCCTACGAGCAGTACTTC
>TRBV4-1|TRBD1|many|TRBJ1-5
CASSKMDRGGQPQHF
TGCGCCAGCAGCAAAATGGACAGGGGAGGCCAGCCCCAGCATTTT
>TRBV12-3/TRBV12-4|TRBD2|few|TRBJ2-1
CAIHGGEHNEQFF
TGTGCCATACATGGGGGGGAGCACAATGAGCAGTTCTTC
>TRBV11-2|.|.|TRBJ1-2
CASSLDARANYGYTF
TGTGCCAGCAGCTTAGATGCCAGAGCTAACTATGGCTACACCTTC
>TRBV7-8|.|.|TRBJ1-1
CASSLVDLGGHTEAFF
TGTGCCAGCAGCTTAGTAGATCTGGGAGGCCACACTGAAGCTTTCTTT
>TRBV7-9|.|.|TRBJ1-2
CASSSRGGPDGYTF
TGTGCCAGCAGCTCCCGGGGAGGGCCGGATGGCTACACCTTC
>TRBV29-1|.|few|TRBJ1-1
CPHGGEVNTEAFF
TGCCCCCACGGGGGGGAGGTGAACACTGAAGCTTTCTTT
>TRBV24-1|.|few|TRBJ1-2
CATSEHRDAPGGYTF
TGTGCCACCAGTGAGCACAGGGATGCTCCGGGGGGCTACACCTTC
>TRBV15|TRBD2|.|TRBJ2-1
CATMVDSGVWDEQFF
TGTGCCACCATGGTAGATAGCGGGGTATGGGATGAGCAGTTCTTC
>TRBV29-1|.|.|TRBJ1-2
CSVPQQAVGGYTF
TGCAGCGTCCCTCAACAGGCCGTCGGTGGCTACACCTTC
>TRBV6-6|TRBD1|.|TRBJ1-1
CASSYPEGATEAFF
TGTGCCAGCAGTTACCCCGAGGGGGCCACTGAAGCTTTCTTT
>TRBV9|.|.|TRBJ2-3
CASSLRRDSTDTQYF
TGTGCCAGCAGCTTGAGGAGGGACAGCACAGATACGCAGTATTTT
>TRBV2|TRBD2|few|TRBJ2-5
CASISGRETQYF
TGTGCCAGCATAAGCGGGAGGGAGACCCAGTACTTC
>TRBV5-1|.|.|TRBJ1-1
CASSLRRDYTEAFF
TGCGCCAGCAGCTTGCGCAGGGACTACACTGAAGCTTTCTTT
>TRBV28|.|few|TRBJ1-1
CASSFLNPTEAFF
TGTGCCAGCAGTTTTCTAAATCCCACTGAAGCTTTCTTT
>TRBV19|TRBD2|.|TRBJ2-1
CASSPSGGWNEQFF
TGTGCCAGTAGTCCCAGCGGGGGGTGGAATGAGCAGTTCTTC
>TRBV11-2|.|once|TRBJ2-1
CASSFDVGYNEQFF
TGTGCCAGCAGCTTTGACGTGGGATACAATGAGCAGTTCTTC
>TRBV20-1|.|.|TRBJ2-4
CSARDPGVKNIQYF
TGCAGTGCTAGAGATCCGGGGGTCAAAAACATTCAGTACTTC
>TRBV4-3|.|few|TRBJ2-2
CASSQSGMGTGELFF
TGCGCCAGCAGCCAATCTGGGATGGGAACCGGGGAGCTGTTTTTT
>TRBV20-1|TRBD2|.|TRBJ2-1
CSARAWLAGGNEQFF
TGCAGTGCTAGAGCGTGGCTAGCGGGGGGCAATGAGCAGTTCTTC
>TRBV7-9|.|.|TRBJ2-5
CASSPALPGEFSETQYF
TGTGCCAGCAGCCCGGCTTTACCGGGGGAATTTTCGGAGACCCAGTACTTC
>TRBV20-1|.|few|TRBJ2-7
CSARGILRDTWTYEQYF
TGCAGTGCTAGAGGGATACTTCGGGACACATGGACCTACGAGCAGTACTTC
>TRBV27|TRBD1|.|TRBJ1-4
CASSPRTGWIANEKLFF
TGTGCCAGCAGTCCACGGACAGGGTGGATTGCTAATGAAAAACTGTTTTTT
>TRBV20-1|.|.|TRBJ1-2
CSAPGSEDYGYTF
TGCAGTGCTCCAGGATCAGAGGACTATGGCTACACCTTC
>TRBV7-3|TRBD1|.|TRBJ1-1
CASSSTNRGPTEAFF
TGTGCCAGCAGCTCGACGAATAGGGGGCCCACTGAAGCTTTCTTT
>TRBV5-5|TRBD1|many|TRBJ2-2
CASSLSGQGANTGELFF
TGTGCCAGCAGCCTGTCCGGACAGGGGGCGAACACCGGGGAGCTGTTTTTT
>TRBV7-2|.|.|TRBJ2-6
CASSSAPGSVLTF
TGTGCCAGCAGTTCCGCCCCAGGTAGCGTCCTGACTTTC
>TRBV6-2/TRBV6-3|.|.|TRBJ2-2
CASSYRGSNTGELFF
TGTGCCAGCAGTTATCGGGGGTCTAACACCGGGGAGCTGTTTTTT
>TRBV6-1|.|.|TRBJ1-5
CASKIGTYSNQPQHF
TGTGCCAGCAAAATAGGGACTTATAGCAATCAGCCCCAGCATTTT
>TRBV29-1|.|few|TRBJ1-1
CSVEDIGGGAFF
TGCAGCGTTGAAGATATTGGCGGCGGAGCTTTCTTT
>TRBV7-2|.|few|TRBJ1-1
CASSLGFSWNTEAFF
TGTGCCAGCAGCTTAGGGTTTTCGTGGAACACTGAAGCTTTCTTT
>TRBV19|.|.|TRBJ2-3
CASSIGVYQEDTQYF
TGTGCCAGTAGTATAGGTGTATACCAGGAAGATACGCAGTATTTT